This record concerns one T cell receptor (beta chain) sequence. Its cognate antigen is unknown. The data were taken from a study of cytomegalovirus exposure and HLA in healthy donors. Study results and caveats: For TCR beta chains, V- and J-gene trimming was later linked to a missense DCLRE1C variant. When a later analysis compared HLA-associated TCR beta chains with equally common others, the HLA-associated chains turned out to be more clonally expanded and to have lower generation probabilities.

J was trimmed by 1 base and V by 6 bases; bases with no gene match: 18. Per the germline V gene, CDR1 is MNHEY and CDR2 is SMNVEV (reference sequence). CDR3 length: 19 residues. The PCR made use of 60 Vbeta and 13 Jbeta primers. Only in-frame clones appear in the TCRdb table, and some are missing; sequencing was by immunoSEQ multiplex PCR. The sample yields 200,000 to 250,000 clones, 65% to 80% seen once. Sequences were obtained from PBMCs. The V gene is TRBV27, the J gene TRBJ1-1, with TRBD1 identical over 9 bases. The sequence was collected from a man in his forties or fifties in good health and CMV-seronegative. The CDR3 DNA sequence: TGTGCCAGCAGAAAAACCCGATTGGACAGGGGATTTGGGAACACTGAAGCTTTCTTT. This sequence encodes CASRKTRLDRGFGNTEAFF.